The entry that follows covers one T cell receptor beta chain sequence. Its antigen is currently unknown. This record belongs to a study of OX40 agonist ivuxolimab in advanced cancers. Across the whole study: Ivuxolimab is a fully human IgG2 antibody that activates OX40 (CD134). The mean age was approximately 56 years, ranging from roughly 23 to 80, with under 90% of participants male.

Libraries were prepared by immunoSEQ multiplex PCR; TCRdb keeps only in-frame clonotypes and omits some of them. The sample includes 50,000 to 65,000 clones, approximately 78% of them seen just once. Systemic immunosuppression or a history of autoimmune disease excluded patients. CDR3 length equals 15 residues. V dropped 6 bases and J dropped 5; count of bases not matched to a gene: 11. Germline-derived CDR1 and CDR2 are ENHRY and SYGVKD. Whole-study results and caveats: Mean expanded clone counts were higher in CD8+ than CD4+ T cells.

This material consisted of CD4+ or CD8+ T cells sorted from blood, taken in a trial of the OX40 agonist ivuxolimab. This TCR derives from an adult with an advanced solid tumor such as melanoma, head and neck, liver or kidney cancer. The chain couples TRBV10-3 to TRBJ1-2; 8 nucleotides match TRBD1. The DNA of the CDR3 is TGTGCCATCAGGATTTCCCGGGACAGGACGTATGGCTACACCTTC. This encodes CAIRISRDRTYGYTF.